This TCR beta chain comes out of a study of blood T cell repertoires in COVID-19. Seattle-derived patients entered the study during active infection and were followed longitudinally. This CDR3 spans 11 amino acids. V lost 5 bases and J lost 5, with 6 bases in between. Germline loops: CDR1 MDHEN, CDR2 SYDVKM. Authors' data handling: Cell counts per sample came from amplifying reference gene primers. Generated by immunoSEQ multiplex PCR, the TCRdb table keeps only in-frame clones and is missing some. V and J calls and clone size follow that table, whereas D and trimming were derived from the DNA. The sample has some 100,000 clones; about 74% are singletons.

The V call is TRBV28, the J call TRBJ1-2; D is ambiguous. This TCR came from a man aged 65 to 79 with COVID-19, enrolled during active disease. Sequencing was carried out using peripheral blood. For the CDR3, the DNA is TGTGCCAGCAGTCAGTTTTATGGCTACACCTTC. As protein: CASSQFYGYTF.